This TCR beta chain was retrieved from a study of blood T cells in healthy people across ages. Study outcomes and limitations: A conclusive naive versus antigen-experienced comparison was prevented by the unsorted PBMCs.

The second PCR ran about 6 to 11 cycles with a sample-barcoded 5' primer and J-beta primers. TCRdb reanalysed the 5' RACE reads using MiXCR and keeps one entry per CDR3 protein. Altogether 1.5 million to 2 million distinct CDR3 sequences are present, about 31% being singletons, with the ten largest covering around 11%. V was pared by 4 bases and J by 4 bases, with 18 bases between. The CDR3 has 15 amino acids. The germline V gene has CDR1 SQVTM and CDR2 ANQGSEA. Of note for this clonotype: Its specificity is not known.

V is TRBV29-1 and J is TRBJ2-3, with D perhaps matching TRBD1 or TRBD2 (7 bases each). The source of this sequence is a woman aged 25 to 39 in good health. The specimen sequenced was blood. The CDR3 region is CSVAGGLPSADTQYF. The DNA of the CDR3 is TGCAGCGTTGCAGGGGGACTACCGAGCGCAGATACGCAGTATTTT.